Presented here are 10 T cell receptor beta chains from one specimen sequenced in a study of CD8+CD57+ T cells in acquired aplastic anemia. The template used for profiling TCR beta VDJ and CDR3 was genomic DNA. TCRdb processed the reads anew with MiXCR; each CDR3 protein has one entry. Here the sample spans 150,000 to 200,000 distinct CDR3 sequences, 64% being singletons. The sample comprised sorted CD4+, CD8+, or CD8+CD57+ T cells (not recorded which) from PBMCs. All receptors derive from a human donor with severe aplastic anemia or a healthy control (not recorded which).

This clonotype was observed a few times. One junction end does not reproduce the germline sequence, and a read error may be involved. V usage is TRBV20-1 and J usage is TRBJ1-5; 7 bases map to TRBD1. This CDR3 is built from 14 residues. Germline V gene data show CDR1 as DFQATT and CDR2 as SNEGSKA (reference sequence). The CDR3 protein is CSAGDRVDNQPQHF. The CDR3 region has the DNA TGCAGTGCTGGAGACAGGGTCGACAATCAGCCCCAGCATTTT.

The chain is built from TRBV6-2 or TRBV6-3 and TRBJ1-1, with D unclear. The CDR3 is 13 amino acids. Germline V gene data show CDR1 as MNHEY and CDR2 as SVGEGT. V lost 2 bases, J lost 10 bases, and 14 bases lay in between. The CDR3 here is CASSYNGGGRAFF. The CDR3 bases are TGTGCCAGCAGTTACAATGGTGGCGGCCGAGCTTTCTTT.

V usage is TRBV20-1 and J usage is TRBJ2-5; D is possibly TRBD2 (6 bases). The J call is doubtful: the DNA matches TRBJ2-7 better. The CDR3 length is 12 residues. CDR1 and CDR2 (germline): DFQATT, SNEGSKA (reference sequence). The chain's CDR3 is CSARGAGGEQYF. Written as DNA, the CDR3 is TGCAGTGCTAGAGGAGCCGGGGGCGAGCAGTACTTC.

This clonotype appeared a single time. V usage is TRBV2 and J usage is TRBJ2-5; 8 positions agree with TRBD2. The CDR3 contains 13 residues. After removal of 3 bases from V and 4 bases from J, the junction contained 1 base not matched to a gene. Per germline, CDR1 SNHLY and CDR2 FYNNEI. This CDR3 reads CASSDTSGETQYF. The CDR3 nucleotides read TGTGCCAGCAGTGACACTAGCGGAGAGACCCAGTACTTC.

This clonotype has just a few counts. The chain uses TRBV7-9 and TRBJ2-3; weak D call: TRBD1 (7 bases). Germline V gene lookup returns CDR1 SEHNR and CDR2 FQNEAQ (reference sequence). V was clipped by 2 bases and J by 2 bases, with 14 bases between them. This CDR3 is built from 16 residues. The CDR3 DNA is TGTGCCAGCAGCTTAATACGGAGGGGGCACACAGATACGCAGTATTTT. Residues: CASSLIRRGHTDTQYF.

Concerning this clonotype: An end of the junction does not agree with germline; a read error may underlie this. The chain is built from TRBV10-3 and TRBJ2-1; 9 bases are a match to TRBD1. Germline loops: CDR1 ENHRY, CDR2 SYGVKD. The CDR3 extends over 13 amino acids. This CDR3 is CAIGQGIPDEQSF. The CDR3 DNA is TGTGCCATAGGACAGGGGATCCCCGATGAGCAGTCCTTC.

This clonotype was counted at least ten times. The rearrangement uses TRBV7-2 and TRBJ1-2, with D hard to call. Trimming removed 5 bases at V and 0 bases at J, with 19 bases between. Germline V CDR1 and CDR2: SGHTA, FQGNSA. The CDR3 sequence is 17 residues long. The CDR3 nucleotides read TGTGCCAGCAGCCTCCATGTTACAGCCAGCCCTAACTATGGCTACACCTTC. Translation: CASSLHVTASPNYGYTF. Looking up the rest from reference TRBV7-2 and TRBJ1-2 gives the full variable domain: GAGVSQSPSNKVTEKGKDVELRCDPISGHTALYWYRQSLGQGLEFLIYFQGNSAPDKSGLPSDRFSAERTGGSVSTLTIQRTQQEDSAVYLCASSLHVTASPNYGYTFGSGTRLTVV.

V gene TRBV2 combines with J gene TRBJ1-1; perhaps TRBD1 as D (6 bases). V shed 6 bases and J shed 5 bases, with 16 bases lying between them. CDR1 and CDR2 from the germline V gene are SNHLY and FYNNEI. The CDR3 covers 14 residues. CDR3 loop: CASRRGGGRTEAFF. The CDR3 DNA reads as TGTGCCAGCAGGAGGGGGGGCGGAAGGACTGAAGCTTTCTTT.

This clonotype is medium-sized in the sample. The chain's CDR3 is CSVVSENTEAFF. For the CDR3, the DNA is TGCAGCGTTGTATCCGAGAACACTGAAGCTTTCTTT. V and J are TRBV29-1 and TRBJ1-1; no reliable D call. Germline CDR1 is SQVTM and CDR2 is ANQGSEA. The CDR3 is 12 amino acids. The V end lost 4 bases, the J end lost 1 base, and 7 bases lay between the germline ends.

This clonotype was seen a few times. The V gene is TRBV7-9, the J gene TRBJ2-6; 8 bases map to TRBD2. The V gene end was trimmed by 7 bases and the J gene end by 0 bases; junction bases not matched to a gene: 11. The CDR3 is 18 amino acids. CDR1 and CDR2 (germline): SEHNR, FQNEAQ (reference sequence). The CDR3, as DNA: TGTGCCAGCACCGAAGGCGGGCGGGGGGCCTCTGGGGCCAACGTCCTGACTTTC. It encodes CASTEGGRGASGANVLTF.